This T cell receptor beta chain derives from a study of shared clonotypes between healthy human individuals (TCRdb year 2020). A note on the overall study: Three men and two women, aged 18 to 49 years, made up the cohort. Per donor, three plates each were used for CD4 naive and CD4 memory, two for CD8 naive, and one for CD8 memory. Blood TCR repertoires of four to six healthy adults were deeply sequenced to estimate repertoire size and the extent of clonotype sharing between individuals. To increase sequencing depth and limit assay-specific biases, different laboratories used diverse techniques to prepare libraries and sequence TCR repertoires. Between about 0.9 and 9 billion PBMCs per donor were obtained by leukapheresis.

Using the deep immunoSEQ assay, multiplex PCR amplified TCR CDR3 regions from genomic DNA. Genomic DNA extracted from each cell subset was distributed evenly over all wells of several immunoSEQ 96-well plates, and each plate served as one replicate. Each replicate PCR for sorted subsets received about 200 ng genomic DNA, equal to roughly 30,000 T cell genomes. Purified libraries were quantified with a Qubit 3.0 fluorometer, sized on a Bioanalyzer 2100, and re-quantified with the KAPA Library Quantification kit. Each immunoSEQ 96-well plate was sequenced on its own single-read 150-cycle Illumina NextSeq 550 flow cell. Turning to the authors' computational methods: The immunoSEQ output contained only junctional sequences without quality scores, so filtering could not match that applied to full-length reads. To assign V/J genes and CDR3, sequences were annotated using PyIR, a Python wrapper for IgBLAST v1.9, with IMGT germline references. Reads were filtered out if the reads had weak V/J assignments (E-value above 1e-6), no CDR3, stop codons, out-of-frame junctions, or ambiguous translated residues. V3J clonotypes were defined as sequences sharing the same inferred V gene, J gene, and CDR3 amino acid sequence. Percentage overlap between repertoires was calculated by dividing the number of shared unique clonotypes by the size of the smaller repertoire. RTK rarefaction, the Chao1 estimator, and Recon v2.1 estimates of unobserved clonotypes were used to assess repertoire richness. OLGA was used to compute generation probabilities for all TCRbeta clonotypes that the gDNA method yielded from four donors. TCRdb provides this immuneACCESS table in a form limited to in-frame rearrangements. Some clones are lacking; in checked studies, under half of them reflect an unresolved V gene, and why the rest are absent is not known. V, J and clone size derive from that table, while D and trimming were established from the DNA sequence. The sample table shows about 980,000 clones, and roughly 72% are seen once. Approximately 1.5% of the sample comes from the top ten.

The donors were healthy, HIV-negative adults who had no recently reported acute infections or vaccinations. Every donor was a Caucasian adult residing in Nashville, Tennessee, USA. CD4+ T cells were enriched by magnetic negative selection, after which naive cells were positively selected on CD45RA and the negative fraction was taken as the memory subset. Blood was collected by leukapheresis, and PBMCs were isolated by Ficoll-Histopaque density gradient centrifugation and then cryopreserved in liquid nitrogen vapor phase. Analytical flow cytometry was used to check the purity and quantity of every magnetically sorted T cell population. Genomic DNA was isolated from every sorted fraction and measured by UV absorbance on a Nanodrop 2000c. As concerns this clone: The antigen it recognizes is unknown. No per-base quality is available; no much larger clone lies one base away.

General study outcomes and caveats: The small number of donors limited the genetic and exposure-history diversity represented. Even with the large sequencing depth, rarefaction of the sorted-subset datasets indicated that sequencing was incomplete. Pairwise subsampling indicated that sequencing depth was expected to affect the degree of clonotype sharing among donors. Estimated clonotype richness was generally larger for naive than for memory subsets. Sampling was limited to blood, and TCR repertoires in tissue likely differ from TCR repertoires in blood. Clonotypes shared by all four sorted-subset donors showed higher generation probabilities than non-shared clonotypes. When several donors were compared, the shared fraction of clonotypes was 5% to 6.5% for naive CD4, 3% to 4% for naive CD8, 2% to 2.5% for memory CD4, and around 0.37% for memory CD8.

Based on the germline V gene, the CDR1 and CDR2 sequences are SGDLS and YYNGEE. Including cysteine and phenylalanine, the CDR3 has 13 amino acids. Of all the DNA, just the CDR3 is kept, 39 bases in frame from base 1. The germline ends are 10 bases apart after V is trimmed by 0 bases and J by 7 bases. The clonotype comes from a young man in good health. The rearranged segments are TRBV9 and TRBJ1-2; the D region possibly corresponds to TRBD1 (5 bases align). Specimen: memory CD4+ T cells sorted from blood. The cell subset or site label, read with the paper, signifies: CD45RA-negative fraction. CDR3 region: CASSVALGRGYTF. The base sequence is TGTGCCAGCAGCGTAGCTCTGGGACGTGGCTACACCTTC. The entire variable domain, with the stretches around the CDR3 drawn from the reference TRBV9 and TRBJ1-2 proteins, is DSGVTQTPKHLITATGQRVTLRCSPRSGDLSVYWYQQSLDQGLQFLIQYYNGEERAKGNILERFSAQQFPDLHSELNLSSLELGDSALYFCASSVALGRGYTFGSGTRLTVV.